The following is a T cell receptor (beta chain) sequence with its context. Repertoires were generated with immunoSEQ multiplex PCR, while TCRdb's copy carries only in-frame clones and drops some. Among under 300,000 clones listed, approximately 79% were seen once. The CDR3 contains 14 residues. Germline CDR1 and CDR2: SGHRS and YFSETQ. With V trimmed by 0 bases and J by 10 bases, 8 bases remained unmatched. The data are from a study of blood T cell repertoires in COVID-19. Sequenced input: peripheral blood. The rearrangement uses TRBV5-1 and TRBJ1-2; 8 nucleotides align to TRBD1. This receptor was identified in a woman in her thirties or forties with active or convalescent COVID-19. DNA of the CDR3: TGCGCCAGCAGCTTGGGGGACAGGAACCTTGCCTACACCTTC. Amino acid sequence: CASSLGDRNLAYTF.